Sequencing of this T cell receptor beta chain was carried out in a study of CD8 T cells in ankylosing spondylitis (dated by TCRdb to the late 2010s). As for the study more broadly: To find TCR variants linked to disease, the study profiled T cell receptor beta repertoires in ankylosing spondylitis patients and healthy donors. The whole study cohort included 108 healthy donors and around 25 ankylosing spondylitis patients. Peripheral blood samples were taken, and synovial fluid was additionally collected from ankylosing spondylitis patients. Summary of the overall study and its limitations: The disease-linked clones had a CD8+ phenotype and were found at relatively low frequencies in peripheral blood. Blood from ankylosing spondylitis patients appeared to be characterized by a TCR beta motif composed of eight highly homologous amino acid variants. Some motif variants had previously been reported in the synovial fluid and blood of reactive arthritis patients, which suggests shared mechanisms of disease initiation. According to the report, matched synovial fluid samples from ankylosing spondylitis patients were significantly enriched for the disease-linked clones.

There are many counts of this clonotype. It lacks a known antigen. The record has no base qualities; no much larger clone is one base away. V loses 1 base, J loses 4 bases, and the germline ends lie 10 bases apart. The germline V gene (reference sequence) specifies LNHDA as CDR1 and SQIVND as CDR2. Taken from cysteine to phenylalanine, the CDR3 has 14 residues. Kept here is only the CDR3 DNA, which spans 42 bases and is read in frame from base 1. Data came from an Illumina HiSeq 2500. Quantitative 5'-RACE with molecular barcodes was used to prepare TCR beta libraries. The authors' analysis ran thus. A new computational method based on a probabilistic model of VDJ rearrangement was used to identify disease-linked TCR variants. TCRdb cleaned the public reads at Q25 with fastp, built clones with MiXCR and kept in-frame beta chains. Under each unique CDR3 protein, matching rows form one entry showing the most common genes and DNA. In this record, the V and J calls reflect TCRdb's handling and not the investigators' own analysis. The sample table shows about 160,000 distinct CDR3 sequences, and 18% are seen once. The ten largest clones add up to around 7.6% of the sample.

This receptor was identified in a male donor with ankylosing spondylitis or in good health (not recorded which). The sample comprised blood, either unsorted or a sorted T cell fraction (not recorded which). The chain couples TRBV19 to TRBJ1-1; the D gene lacks a confident call. The DNA sequence is given as TGTGCCAGTAGTATAGGGGCGTTCGGCACTGAAGCTTTCTTT. Protein translation: CASSIGAFGTEAFF.